The clone carrying this TCR beta chain has only a few counts. The data were taken from a study of T-cell reconstitution after alpha-beta-depleted transplantation in children. This sample's TCRbeta library carried unique molecular identifier barcodes. One entry per CDR3 protein results from TCRdb running MiXCR on the PCR reads. This sample has about 270,000 distinct CDR3 sequences, with more than 8% found just once. The CDR3 loop spans 14 amino acids. V shed 1 base and J shed 0 bases, with 7 bases lying between them. The germline gives CDR1 SGHRS, CDR2 YFSETQ. Source: PBMCs from the stem cell graft donor, taken from the stem cell graft. The TCR was taken from a human donor who donated a stem cell graft to a child with SCID. The V gene is TRBV5-1, the J gene TRBJ1-1; D is unresolved. For the CDR3, the DNA is TGCGCCAGCAGCTTGTACGGAATGAACACTGAAGCTTTCTTT. This encodes CASSLYGMNTEAFF.